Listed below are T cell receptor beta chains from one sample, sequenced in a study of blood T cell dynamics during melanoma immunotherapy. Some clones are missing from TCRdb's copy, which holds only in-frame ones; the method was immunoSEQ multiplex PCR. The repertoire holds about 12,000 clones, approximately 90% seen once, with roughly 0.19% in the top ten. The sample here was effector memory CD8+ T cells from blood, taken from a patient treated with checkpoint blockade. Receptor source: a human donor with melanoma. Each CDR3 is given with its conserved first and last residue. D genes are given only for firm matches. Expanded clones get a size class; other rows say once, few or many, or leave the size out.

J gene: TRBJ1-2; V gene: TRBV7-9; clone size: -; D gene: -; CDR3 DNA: TGTGCCAGCAGCTTCCAGGGTTCATATGGCTACACCTTC; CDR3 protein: CASSFQGSYGYTF
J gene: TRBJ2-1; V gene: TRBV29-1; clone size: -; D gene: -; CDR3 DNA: TGCAGCCCAATTAGCGGCGGGAAGCAGTTCTTC; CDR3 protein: CSPISGGKQFF
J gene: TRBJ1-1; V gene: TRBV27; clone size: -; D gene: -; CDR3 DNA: TGTGCCAGCAGTTTTCGGGGGGTATTTGGGGGCCAGGGGCCTGAAGCTTTCTTT; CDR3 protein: CASSFRGVFGGQGPEAFF
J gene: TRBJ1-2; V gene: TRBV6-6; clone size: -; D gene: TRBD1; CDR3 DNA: TGTGCCAGCAGTTTCACCTCGGGACAGGGTCATGGCTACACCTTC; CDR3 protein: CASSFTSGQGHGYTF
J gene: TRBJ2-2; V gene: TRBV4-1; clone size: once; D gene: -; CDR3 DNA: TGCGCCAGCAGCCAAGGGCAGGGAGGAAGGGAGCTGTTTTTT; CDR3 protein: CASSQGQGGRELFF
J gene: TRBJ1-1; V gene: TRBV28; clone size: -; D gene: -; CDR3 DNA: TGTGCCAGCAGTTTTGGGTTGGGGAACACTGAAGCTTTCTTT; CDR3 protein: CASSFGLGNTEAFF
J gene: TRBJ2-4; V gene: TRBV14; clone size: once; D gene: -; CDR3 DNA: TGTGCCAGCAGCCACACAGGAGGCAAAAACATTCAGTACTTC; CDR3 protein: CASSHTGGKNIQYF
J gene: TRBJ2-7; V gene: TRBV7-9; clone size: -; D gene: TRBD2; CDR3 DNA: TGTGCCAGCAGCCGACCTAGCGGGAATACCTACGAGCAGTACTTC; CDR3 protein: CASSRPSGNTYEQYF
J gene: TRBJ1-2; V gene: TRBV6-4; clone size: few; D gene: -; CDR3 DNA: TGTGCCAGCAGTGAGTCAGGGGCTCCCTATGGCTACACCTTC; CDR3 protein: CASSESGAPYGYTF
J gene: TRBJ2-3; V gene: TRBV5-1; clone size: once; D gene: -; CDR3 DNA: TGCGCCAACTCTTTTATCTTTAACGGGAAGGTCGGGACAGATACGCAGTATTTT; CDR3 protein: CANSFIFNGKVGTDTQYF
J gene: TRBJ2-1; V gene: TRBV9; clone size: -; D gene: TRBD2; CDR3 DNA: TGTGCCAGCAGCGTAGATGGGGGAGGGCCGCACAATGAGCAGTTCTTC; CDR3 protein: CASSVDGGGPHNEQFF
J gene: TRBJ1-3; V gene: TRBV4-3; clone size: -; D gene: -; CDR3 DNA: TGCGCCAGCAGCCAAGATAGTGGCAGGGAGACGGACACCATATATTTT; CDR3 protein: CASSQDSGRETDTIYF
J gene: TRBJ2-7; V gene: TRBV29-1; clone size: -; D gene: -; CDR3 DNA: TGCAGCGTTTTGGCCCCGACAGACGAGCAGTACTTC; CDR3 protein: CSVLAPTDEQYF
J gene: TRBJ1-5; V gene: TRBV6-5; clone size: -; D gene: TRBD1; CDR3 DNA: TGTGCCAGCAGCCTGACAGGGAATAGCAATCAGCCCCAGCATTTT; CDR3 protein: CASSLTGNSNQPQHF
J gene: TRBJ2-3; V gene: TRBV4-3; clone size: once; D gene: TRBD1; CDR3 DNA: TGCGCCAGCAGCCAGACAGGGGTTACAGATACGCAGTATTTT; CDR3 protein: CASSQTGVTDTQYF
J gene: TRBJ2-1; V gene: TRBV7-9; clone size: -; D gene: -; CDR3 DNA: TGTGCCAGCAGCTTAGCGCGTGACGAGCAGTTCTTC; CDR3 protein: CASSLARDEQFF
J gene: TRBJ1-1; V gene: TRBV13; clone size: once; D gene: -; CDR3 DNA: TGTGCCAGCAGCCTTCTGACAGTCATGAACACTGAAGCTTTCTTT; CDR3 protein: CASSLLTVMNTEAFF
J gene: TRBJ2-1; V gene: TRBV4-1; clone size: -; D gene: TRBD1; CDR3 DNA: TGCGCCAGCAGCCACCTGACAGGGGTCAATGAGCAGTTCTTC; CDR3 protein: CASSHLTGVNEQFF
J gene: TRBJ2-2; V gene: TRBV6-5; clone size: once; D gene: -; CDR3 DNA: TGTGCCAGCCATTTGTCAACCGGGGCCGGGGAGCTGTTTTTT; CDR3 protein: CASHLSTGAGELFF
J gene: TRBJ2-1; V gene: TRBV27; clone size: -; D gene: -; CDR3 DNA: TGTGCCAGCAGTTTCCCGGGCCCCAGCGGTGAGCAGTTCTTC; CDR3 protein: CASSFPGPSGEQFF
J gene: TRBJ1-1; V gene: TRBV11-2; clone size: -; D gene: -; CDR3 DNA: TGTGCCAGCAGTCCCACCGGGGGAGAAGCTTTCTTT; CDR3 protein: CASSPTGGEAFF
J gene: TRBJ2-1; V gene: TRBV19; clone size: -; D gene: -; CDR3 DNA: TGTGCCAGTAGTACATCTCCGGTGGGTAGCAGGTACAATGAGCAGTTCTTC; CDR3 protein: CASSTSPVGSRYNEQFF
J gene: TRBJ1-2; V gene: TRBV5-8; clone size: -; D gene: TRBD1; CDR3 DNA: TGTGCCAGCAGCTTACAGGGGCCCAGCGACTATGGCTACACCTTC; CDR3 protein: CASSLQGPSDYGYTF
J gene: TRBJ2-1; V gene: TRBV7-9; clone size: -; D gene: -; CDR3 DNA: TGTGCCAGCAGGACCTTAAATGAGCAGTTCTTC; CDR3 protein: CASRTLNEQFF
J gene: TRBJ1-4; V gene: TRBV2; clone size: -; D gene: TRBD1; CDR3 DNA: TGTGCCAGCCGAAGTACAGGGGAAACTAATGAAAAACTGTTTTTT; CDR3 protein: CASRSTGETNEKLFF
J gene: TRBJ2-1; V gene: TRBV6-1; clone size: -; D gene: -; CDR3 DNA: TGTGCCACACGGACGGGGACCGATGAGCAGTTCTTC; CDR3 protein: CATRTGTDEQFF
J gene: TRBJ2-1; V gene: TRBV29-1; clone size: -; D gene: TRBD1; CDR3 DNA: TGCAGCGTTCTGGGACAGGGGGGCAATGAGCAGTTCTTC; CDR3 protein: CSVLGQGGNEQFF
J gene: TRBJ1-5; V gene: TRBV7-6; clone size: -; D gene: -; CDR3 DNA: TGTGCCAGCAGCCGGACAGCTGATCAGCCCCAGCATTTT; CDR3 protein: CASSRTADQPQHF
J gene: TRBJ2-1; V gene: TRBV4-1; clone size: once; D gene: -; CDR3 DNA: TGCGCCAGCAGCCAATCGGGGGGCTTATACAATGAGCAGTTCTTC; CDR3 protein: CASSQSGGLYNEQFF
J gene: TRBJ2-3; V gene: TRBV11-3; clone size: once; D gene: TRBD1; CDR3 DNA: TGTGCCAGCAGCCCCGACAGGGGGCTGAATACGCAGTATTTT; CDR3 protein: CASSPDRGLNTQYF
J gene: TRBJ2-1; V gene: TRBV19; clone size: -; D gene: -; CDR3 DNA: TGTGCCAGTAGTATAGGGACAAAGAATGAGCAGTTCTTC; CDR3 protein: CASSIGTKNEQFF
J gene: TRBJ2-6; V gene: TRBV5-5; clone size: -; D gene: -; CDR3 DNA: TGTGCCAGCAGCTTGGATCTCTCTGGGGCCAACGTCCTGACTTTC; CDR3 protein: CASSLDLSGANVLTF
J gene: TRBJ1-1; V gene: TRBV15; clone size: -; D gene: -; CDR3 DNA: TGTGCCACCGGGAGGGGGACTGAAGCTTTCTTT; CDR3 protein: CATGRGTEAFF
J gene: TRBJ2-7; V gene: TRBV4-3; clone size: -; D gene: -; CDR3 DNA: TGCGCCAGCAGCCAAAGCAGACCACCGGGCCGTGAATACGAGCAGTACTTC; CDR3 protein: CASSQSRPPGREYEQYF
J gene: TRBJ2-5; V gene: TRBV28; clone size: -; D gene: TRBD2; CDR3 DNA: TGTGCCAGCAGTCCCCCCCTAGCGGGGGATCAAGAGACCCAGTACTTC; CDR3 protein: CASSPPLAGDQETQYF
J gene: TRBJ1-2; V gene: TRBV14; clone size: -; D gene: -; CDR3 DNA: TGTGCCAGCAGCCAAACACCGTACTATGGCTACACCTTC; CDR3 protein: CASSQTPYYGYTF
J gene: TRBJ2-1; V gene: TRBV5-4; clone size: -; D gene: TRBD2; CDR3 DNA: TGTGCCAGCAGCCACGGGACTAGCATTAGTGAGCAGTTCTTC; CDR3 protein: CASSHGTSISEQFF
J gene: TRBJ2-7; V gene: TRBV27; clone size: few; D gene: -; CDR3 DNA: TGTGCCAGCAGTTTAACGTCTACAACCTACGAGCAGTACTTC; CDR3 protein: CASSLTSTTYEQYF
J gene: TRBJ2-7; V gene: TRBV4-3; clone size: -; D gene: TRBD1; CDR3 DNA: TGCGCCAGCAGCCAAGAAGACAGGGGGGTCTACGAGCAGTACTTC; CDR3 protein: CASSQEDRGVYEQYF